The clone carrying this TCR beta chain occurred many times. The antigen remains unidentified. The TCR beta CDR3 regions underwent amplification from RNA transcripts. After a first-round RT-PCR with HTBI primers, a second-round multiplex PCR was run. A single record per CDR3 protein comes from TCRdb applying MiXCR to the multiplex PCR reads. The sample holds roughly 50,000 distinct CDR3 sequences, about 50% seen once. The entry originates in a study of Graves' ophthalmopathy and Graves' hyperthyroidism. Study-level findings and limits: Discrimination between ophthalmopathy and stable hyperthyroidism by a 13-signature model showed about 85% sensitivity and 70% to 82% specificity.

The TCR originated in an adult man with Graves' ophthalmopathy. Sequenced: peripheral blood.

In DNA, the CDR3 is TGTGCCATACGTGGGACAGGGTTCAACAATGAGCAGTTCTTC. Protein: CAIRGTGFNNEQFF. The chain employs TRBV27 and TRBJ2-1; 9 positions match TRBD1. V shed 10 bases and J 5 bases; nucleotides not matched to a gene: 9. Germline V lookup: CDR1 MNHEY, CDR2 SMNVEV (reference sequence). CDR3 size: 14 residues.